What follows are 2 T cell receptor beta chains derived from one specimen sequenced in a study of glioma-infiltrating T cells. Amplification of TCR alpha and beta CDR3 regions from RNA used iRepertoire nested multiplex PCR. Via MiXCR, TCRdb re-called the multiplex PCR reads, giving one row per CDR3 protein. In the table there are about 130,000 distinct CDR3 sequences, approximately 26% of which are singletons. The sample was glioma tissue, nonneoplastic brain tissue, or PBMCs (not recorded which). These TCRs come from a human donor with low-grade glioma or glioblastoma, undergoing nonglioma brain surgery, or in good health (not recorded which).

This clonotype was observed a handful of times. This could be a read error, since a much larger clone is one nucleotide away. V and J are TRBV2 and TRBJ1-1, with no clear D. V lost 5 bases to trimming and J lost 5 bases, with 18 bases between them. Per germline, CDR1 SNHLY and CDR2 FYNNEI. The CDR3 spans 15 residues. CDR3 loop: CASSPLGGGETEAFF. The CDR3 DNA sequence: TGTGCCAGCAGTCCCCTTGGTGGCGGGGAAACTGAAGCTTTCTTT.

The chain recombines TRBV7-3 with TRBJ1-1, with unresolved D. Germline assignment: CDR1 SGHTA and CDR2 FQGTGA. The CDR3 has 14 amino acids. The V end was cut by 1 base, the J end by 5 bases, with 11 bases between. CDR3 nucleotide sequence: TGTGCCAGCAGCTTAAGGCCGAGCGGTACTGAAGCTTTCTTT. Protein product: CASSLRPSGTEAFF.